These T cell receptor beta chains were read from a single sample in a study of cytomegalovirus exposure and HLA in healthy donors. Profiling relied on immunoSEQ multiplex PCR, and the TCRdb table lists in-frame clones only, not all of them. The sample holds approximately 220,000 clones, about 75% seen once. Sequenced input: PBMCs. These receptors were obtained from a male donor in good health and CMV-seronegative. Both conserved end residues are part of each CDR3. D genes are given only for firm matches. Clone size is shown for a subset of rows, as once, few, many or a class of expanded clone.

J,size,D,V,CDR3,DNA
TRBJ2-7,-,TRBD2,TRBV19,CASSIYFGGDEQYF,TGTGCCAGTAGTATATACTTCGGGGGGGACGAGCAGTACTTC
TRBJ2-7,-,TRBD1,TRBV2,CASKITGGGYEQYF,TGTGCCAGCAAAATTACAGGGGGTGGCTACGAGCAGTACTTC
TRBJ1-2,-,TRBD1,TRBV29-1,CSVEDRTGYGYTF,TGCAGCGTTGAAGACAGGACAGGCTATGGCTACACCTTC
TRBJ2-7,-,TRBD1,TRBV7-2,CASTLNRGPSEQYF,TGTGCCAGCACCCTCAACAGGGGGCCCTCCGAGCAGTACTTC
TRBJ1-1,-,-,TRBV29-1,CSVQENTEAFF,TGCAGCGTTCAGGAGAACACTGAAGCTTTCTTT
TRBJ1-6,-,-,TRBV7-9,CASSFGGSMAHNSPLHF,TGTGCCAGCAGCTTTGGGGGGAGTATGGCCCATAATTCACCCCTCCACTTT
TRBJ2-1,-,TRBD2,TRBV5-6,CASSLGRTSGYNEQFF,TGTGCCAGCAGCTTGGGTCGGACTAGCGGTTACAATGAGCAGTTCTTC
TRBJ2-7,-,TRBD2,TRBV7-6,CASSQKAGGSVHEQYF,TGTGCCAGCAGTCAAAAAGCGGGGGGCAGCGTGCACGAGCAGTACTTC
TRBJ2-7,-,TRBD2,TRBV7-9,CSSTGTNYEQYF,TGTTCCAGCACCGGGACTAACTACGAGCAGTACTTC
TRBJ2-5,-,TRBD1,TRBV10-3,CAISELGGVMLETQYF,TGTGCCATCAGTGAATTAGGGGGCGTAATGTTGGAGACCCAGTACTTC
TRBJ2-6,-,TRBD1,TRBV7-3,CASSERQGATGANVLTF,TGTGCCAGCAGCGAAAGACAGGGGGCGACGGGGGCCAACGTCCTGACTTTC
TRBJ1-2,-,-,TRBV9,CASSVVVGRDTF,TGTGCCAGCAGCGTAGTTGTAGGGAGGGATACCTTC
TRBJ1-5,-,-,TRBV15,CATSRGQFYSNQPQHF,TGTGCCACCAGCAGAGGACAGTTTTATAGCAATCAGCCCCAGCATTTT
TRBJ1-5,-,TRBD1,TRBV19,CATRDRSYSNQPQHF,TGTGCCACCCGGGACAGGTCTTATAGCAATCAGCCCCAGCATTTT
TRBJ1-6,-,TRBD1,TRBV25-1,CASSLGTGGSPLHF,TGTGCCAGCAGTCTCGGGACAGGGGGCTCACCCCTCCACTTT
TRBJ1-2,-,TRBD1,TRBV7-3,CASTPTGGGYGYTF,TGTGCCAGCACACCTACAGGGGGTGGCTATGGCTACACCTTC
TRBJ2-7,few,-,TRBV6-1,CASSDLRMELVAQGEQYF,TGTGCCAGCAGTGATCTCCGTATGGAGCTGGTAGCCCAAGGCGAGCAGTACTTC
TRBJ1-3,-,-,TRBV21-1,CATEVHSGNTIYF,TGTGCCACCGAGGTTCACTCTGGAAACACCATATATTTT
TRBJ2-2,-,-,TRBV5-1,CASSLRGNRTAYTGELFF,TGCGCCAGCAGCTTAAGGGGAAACCGGACAGCTTATACCGGGGAGCTGTTTTTT
TRBJ2-2,-,TRBD2,TRBV7-8,CASSPGLAGDGTGELFF,TGTGCCAGCAGCCCTGGACTAGCGGGGGATGGAACCGGGGAGCTGTTTTTT
TRBJ2-3,-,TRBD2,TRBV7-9,CASSLAGTSGTDTQYF,TGTGCCAGCAGCTTAGCGGGGACTAGCGGTACAGATACGCAGTATTTT
TRBJ2-7,few,-,TRBV6-5,CASSYSTASYEQYF,TGTGCCAGCAGTTACTCGACAGCCTCCTACGAGCAGTACTTC
TRBJ2-3,-,TRBD2,TRBV9,CASSVRTSGGAWGTDTQYF,TGTGCCAGCAGCGTGCGGACTAGCGGGGGGGCTTGGGGCACAGATACGCAGTATTTT
TRBJ1-3,-,-,TRBV30,CAWSDSGKGNTIYF,TGTGCCTGGAGTGACAGTGGAAAGGGAAACACCATATATTTT